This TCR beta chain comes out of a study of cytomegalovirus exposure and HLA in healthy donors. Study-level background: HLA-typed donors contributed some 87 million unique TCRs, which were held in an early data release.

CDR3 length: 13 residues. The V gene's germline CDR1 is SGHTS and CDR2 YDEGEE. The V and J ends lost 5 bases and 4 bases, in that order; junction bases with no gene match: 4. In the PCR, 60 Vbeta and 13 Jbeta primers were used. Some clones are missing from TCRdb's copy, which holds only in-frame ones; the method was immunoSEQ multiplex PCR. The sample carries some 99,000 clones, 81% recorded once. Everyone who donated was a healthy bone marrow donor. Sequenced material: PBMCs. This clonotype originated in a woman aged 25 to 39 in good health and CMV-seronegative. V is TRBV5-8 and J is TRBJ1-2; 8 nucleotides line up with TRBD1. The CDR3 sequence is CASRDRAAYGYTF. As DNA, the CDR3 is TGTGCCAGCAGGGACAGGGCGGCCTATGGCTACACCTTC.